This is a list of T cell receptor beta chains from one sample in a study of blood T cell repertoires in COVID-19. Profiling relied on immunoSEQ multiplex PCR, and the TCRdb table lists in-frame clones only, not all of them. The sample records more than 300,000 clones, over 90% being singletons. Source material: PBMCs or T cells enriched from blood (not recorded which). The origin of the receptors is a woman aged 25 to 39 who had been exposed to COVID-19. Each CDR3 is given with its conserved first and last residue. A D gene is named only where the DNA matches it firmly. A clone size is listed for some rows: how often the clone was seen (once, few, many), or a class if it is expanded.

>.|TRBJ2-3|TRBV1|.
TGCACCAGCAGCCAAGGGACTGGGCGGGGTACGCAGTATTTT
CTSSQGTGRGTQYF
>.|TRBJ1-2|TRBV7-9|.
TGTGCCAGCAGCTTAGCCACGGAGAACTATGGCTACACCTTC
CASSLATENYGYTF
>.|TRBJ2-5|TRBV29-1|TRBD1
TGCAGCGTTGAGGGACAGGGAGTAGAGACCCAGTACTTC
CSVEGQGVETQYF
>.|TRBJ1-6|TRBV5-5|TRBD1
TGTGCCAGCAGCTTCATAGGACAGGATAATTCACCCCTCCACTTT
CASSFIGQDNSPLHF
>once|TRBJ2-5|TRBV11-1|.
TGTGCCAGCAGCTTGAGTGCCGCTTGGGAGACCCAGTACTTC
CASSLSAAWETQYF
>.|TRBJ1-2|TRBV12-5|.
TGTGCTAGTGGTTTGCTTAATGGCTACACCTTC
CASGLLNGYTF
>.|TRBJ1-5|TRBV10-3|TRBD1
TGTGCCACACAAGGACAGGGGGCGAATCAGCCCCAGCATTTT
CATQGQGANQPQHF
>.|TRBJ2-5|TRBV5-1|TRBD1
TGCGCCAGCAGCGCTGCAGGGGGTGTTTGGGAGACCCAGTACTTC
CASSAAGGVWETQYF
>.|TRBJ1-5|TRBV7-9|.
TGTGCCAGCACCAATTCGGGGGGCAATCAGCCCCAGCATTTT
CASTNSGGNQPQHF
>.|TRBJ2-1|TRBV7-9|.
.
CASSLAVGQGALFF
>.|TRBJ2-5|TRBV5-5|TRBD1
TGTGCCAGCAGCTTGGAAGGGGGCGCGAGGCAAGAGACCCAGTACTTC
CASSLEGGARQETQYF
>.|TRBJ1-2|TRBV5-3|.
TGTGCCAGAAGCTTCTGTGGCAGGGCTAATGGCTACACCTTC
CARSFCGRANGYTF
>once|TRBJ1-5|TRBV7-9|TRBD1
TGTGCCAGCAGCTCAACAGGGGACGGGGGCAATCAGCCCCAGCATTTT
CASSSTGDGGNQPQHF
>.|TRBJ2-7|TRBV11-2|TRBD1
TGTGCCAGCAGCACCCGTAGACAGGGTCTATTTTACGAGCAGTACTTC
CASSTRRQGLFYEQYF
>.|TRBJ2-3|TRBV5-1|.
TGCGCCAGCAGCCTAGGATCCCGATTGATGACAGATACGCAGTATTTT
CASSLGSRLMTDTQYF
>.|TRBJ2-3|TRBV12-5|.
TGTGCTAGTGGTTTGACTAGCAGGGTTGGGGATACGCAGTATTTT
CASGLTSRVGDTQYF
>.|TRBJ2-7|TRBV6-1|TRBD2
TGTGCCAGCAGTGCAGCCCCGCCGGGACTAAGTTCGCTCGAGCAGTACTTC
CASSAAPPGLSSLEQYF
>once|TRBJ2-2|TRBV7-2|.
TGTGCCAGCAGCTACGCGTACGGGCGGGGGAACACCGGGGAGCTGTTTTTT
CASSYAYGRGNTGELFF
>.|TRBJ1-2|TRBV4-2|TRBD1
TGTGCCAGCAGCCAACTCCAAGACAGGGACGGAGGCTACACCTTC
CASSQLQDRDGGYTF
>.|TRBJ2-3|TRBV5-1|.
TGCGCCAGCAGCTTGGGACAGGACGCGGATACGCAGTATTTT
CASSLGQDADTQYF
>.|TRBJ2-1|TRBV9|TRBD1
TGTGCCAGCAGCATTAGAGGGGACAGGGGGATAAATGAGCAGTTCTTC
CASSIRGDRGINEQFF
>.|TRBJ2-2|TRBV7-8|.
TGTGCCAGTTGGGACACTAAGAACACCGGGGAGCTGTTTTTT
CASWDTKNTGELFF
>.|TRBJ2-1|TRBV6-1|TRBD2
TGTGCCAGCAGTGCTAGCGGGGCGGTCAACCGTTATGAGCAGTTCTTC
CASSASGAVNRYEQFF
>.|TRBJ1-6|TRBV10-3|.
TGTGCCATCAGTGGCGGGGATTCACCCCTCCACTTT
CAISGGDSPLHF
>.|TRBJ2-5|TRBV7-3|.
TGTGCCAGCAGCTTTAACTACCAAGAGACCCAGTACTTC
CASSFNYQETQYF
>once|TRBJ1-6|TRBV4-1|TRBD1
TGCGCCAGCAGCCAGCCCCCGGGACAGGGTAATTCACCCCTCCACTTT
CASSQPPGQGNSPLHF
>.|TRBJ2-5|TRBV5-1|TRBD1
TGCGCCAGCAGCCCTGGGACAGGGAAAGAGACCCAGTACTTC
CASSPGTGKETQYF
>.|TRBJ2-1|TRBV5-1|.
TGCGCCAGCCGGGACAACTCCTACAATGAGCAGTTCTTC
CASRDNSYNEQFF
>.|TRBJ1-1|TRBV6-5|TRBD1
TGTGCCAGCAGTTACTCCGAGGGGGCGACTGAAGCTTTCTTT
CASSYSEGATEAFF
>.|TRBJ1-4|TRBV2|.
TGTGCCAGCAGAAACCAGGGTTTAGTTCATGAAAAACTGTTTTTT
CASRNQGLVHEKLFF
>.|TRBJ1-2|TRBV9|.
TGTGCCAGCAGCGTGTATCCCCCCAGAAACTATGGCTACACCTTC
CASSVYPPRNYGYTF
>.|TRBJ1-2|TRBV4-1|.
TGCGCCAGCAGCCAAGTGCTCGGGGGAACCGAATACTATGGCTACACCTTC
CASSQVLGGTEYYGYTF
>.|TRBJ1-1|TRBV6-5|.
TGTGCCAGCAGTACAACAGGCACCCAACAAGCTTTCTTT
CASSTTGTQQAFF
>.|TRBJ2-5|TRBV27|TRBD1
TGTGCCAGCAGTTCCCCCGGGACAGGGTACCAAGAGACCCAGTACTTC
CASSSPGTGYQETQYF
>.|TRBJ1-2|TRBV18|TRBD1
TGTGCCAGCTCACCTGGCGGACAGGGGTTCAACCTAGGTGGCTACACCTTC
CASSPGGQGFNLGGYTF
>.|TRBJ1-2|TRBV29-1|.
TGCAGCGTTGCACTACGGGGGGCGGACTATGGCTACACCTTC
CSVALRGADYGYTF
>.|TRBJ1-5|TRBV19|TRBD1
TGTGCCAGTAGTATTAGGGGGCGCCAACAGCCCCAGCATTTT
CASSIRGRQQPQHF
>.|TRBJ1-4|TRBV19|.
TGTGCCAGTAGTACCACAGGGAATCGAGATGAAAAACTGTTTTTT
CASSTTGNRDEKLFF
>few|TRBJ2-7|TRBV5-4|.
TGTGCCAGCAGCTTCGCATACAGGGTAACCTACGAGCAGTACTTC
CASSFAYRVTYEQYF
>.|TRBJ2-3|TRBV28|TRBD1
TGTGCCACCAGTGGCGGGATCTGGGACAGGGGTAGACATACGCAGTATTTT
CATSGGIWDRGRHTQYF
>.|TRBJ2-7|TRBV3-1/TRBV3-2|.
TGTGCCAGCAGCCAAGCTTACGAGCAGTACTTC
CASSQAYEQYF
>.|TRBJ1-6|TRBV5-1|TRBD1
TGCGCCAGCAGCCGGGACAGGGTCAACTATAATTCACCCCTCCACTTT
CASSRDRVNYNSPLHF
>.|TRBJ1-6|TRBV6-5|.
TGTGCCAGCAGTTATGGCTCGGGGGGACCCCTCCACTTT
CASSYGSGGPLHF
>.|TRBJ1-3|TRBV19|.
TGTGCCAGTAACTCGGCGGTAGGGACATCCGGAAACACCATATATTTT
CASNSAVGTSGNTIYF
>.|TRBJ2-2|TRBV13|.
TGTGCCAGCAGCACCAGGGGCACCGGGGAGCTGTTTTTT
CASSTRGTGELFF
>.|TRBJ1-5|TRBV19|TRBD1
TGTGCCAGTAGTACCCTGGGACAGGGGACCAATCAGCCCCAGCATTTT
CASSTLGQGTNQPQHF
>.|TRBJ1-1|TRBV18|TRBD1
TGTGCCAGCTCACGGACTTACAGGGGTTGGGGGAACACTGAAGCTTTCTTT
CASSRTYRGWGNTEAFF
>.|TRBJ1-2|TRBV18|.
TGTGCCAGCTCCCCTTTCGGTGAGACTTACACCTTC
CASSPFGETYTF
>once|TRBJ2-3|TRBV19|TRBD2
TGTGCCAGTAGATTAGCGGGGGGGATACTCACAGATACGCAGTATTTT
CASRLAGGILTDTQYF
>.|TRBJ2-3|TRBV6-5|TRBD2
TGTGCCACCTTTTCGCCGGGACTAGCGTTAGATACGCAGTATTTT
CATFSPGLALDTQYF
>once|TRBJ2-2|TRBV19|TRBD1
TGTGCCAGTACCGGACTGGACAGGGTTCGAGGCGGGGAGCTGTTTTTT
CASTGLDRVRGGELFF
>.|TRBJ1-1|TRBV3-1/TRBV3-2|.
TGTGCCAGCAGCGCCGGGACTGGGGCGACTGAAGCTTTCTTT
CASSAGTGATEAFF
>once|TRBJ1-2|TRBV6-4|TRBD1
TGTGCCAGCAGTGACCCCCGGGACAGGGGAATTCCTAACCCTCCTAACTATGGCTACACCTTC
CASSDPRDRGIPNPPNYGYTF
>.|TRBJ1-3|TRBV2|.
TGTGCCAGCACCTATCAGGGGTACTCTGGAAACACCATATATTTT
CASTYQGYSGNTIYF
>.|TRBJ1-1|TRBV11-2|TRBD1
TGTGCCAGCAGCTTACAGGGGGAACGAGCGAACACTGAAGCTTTCTTT
CASSLQGERANTEAFF
>few|TRBJ1-2|TRBV18|.
TGTGCCAGCTCACCAGGGGCGCTAGGCTATGGCTACACCTTC
CASSPGALGYGYTF
>.|TRBJ1-2|TRBV5-6|.
TGTGCCAGCAGCTTGGGACAGATTACAAACTATGGCTACACCTTC
CASSLGQITNYGYTF